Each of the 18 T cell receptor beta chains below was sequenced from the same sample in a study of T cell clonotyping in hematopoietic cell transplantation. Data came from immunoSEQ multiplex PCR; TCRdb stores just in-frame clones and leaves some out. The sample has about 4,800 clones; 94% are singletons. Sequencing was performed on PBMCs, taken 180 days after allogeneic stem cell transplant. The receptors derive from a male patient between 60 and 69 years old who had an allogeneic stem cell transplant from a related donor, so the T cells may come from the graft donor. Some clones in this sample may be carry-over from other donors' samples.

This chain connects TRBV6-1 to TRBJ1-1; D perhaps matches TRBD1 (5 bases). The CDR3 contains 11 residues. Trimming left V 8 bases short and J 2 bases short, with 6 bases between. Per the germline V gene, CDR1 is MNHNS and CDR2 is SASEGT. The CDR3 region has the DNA TGTGCCAGCTGGGACAACACTGAAGCTTTCTTT. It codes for CASWDNTEAFF.

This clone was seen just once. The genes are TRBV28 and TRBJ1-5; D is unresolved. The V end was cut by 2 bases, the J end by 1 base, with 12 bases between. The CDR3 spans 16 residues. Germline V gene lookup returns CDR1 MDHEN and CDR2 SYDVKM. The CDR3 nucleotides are TGTGCCAGCAGTTTAATGAGGGTATCGAGCAATCAGCCCCAGCATTTT. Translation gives CASSLMRVSSNQPQHF.

The CDR3 region has the DNA TGTGCCAGCAGCTCCCTAACAGGGTTGGCGCAGTACTTC. Encoded protein: CASSSLTGLAQYF. This chain connects TRBV5-6 to TRBJ2-5, with TRBD1 as a possible D gene (6 bases). CDR1 and CDR2 from the germline V gene are SGHDT and YYEEEE. This CDR3 has 13 amino acids. The ends were cut back, 3 bases at V and 11 bases at J, with 17 bases in the middle.

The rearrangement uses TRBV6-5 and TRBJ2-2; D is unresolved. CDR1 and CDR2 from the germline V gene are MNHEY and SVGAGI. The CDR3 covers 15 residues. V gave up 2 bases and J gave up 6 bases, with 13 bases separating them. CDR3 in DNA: TGTGCCAGCAGTTACATACCAGGAAGAGCCGGGGAGCTGTTTTTT. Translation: CASSYIPGRAGELFF.

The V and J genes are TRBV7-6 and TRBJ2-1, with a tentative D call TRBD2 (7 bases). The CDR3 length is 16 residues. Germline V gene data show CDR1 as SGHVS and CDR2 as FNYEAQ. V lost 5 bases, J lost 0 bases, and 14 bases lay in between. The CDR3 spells CASSRQGTNSYNEQFF. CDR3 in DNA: TGTGCCAGCAGCCGTCAGGGGACTAACTCCTACAATGAGCAGTTCTTC. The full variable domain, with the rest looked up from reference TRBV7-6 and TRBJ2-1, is GAGVSQSPRYKVTKRGQDVALRCDPISGHVSLYWYRQALGQGPEFLTYFNYEAQQDKSGLPNDRFSAERPEGSISTLTIQRTEQRDSAMYRCASSRQGTNSYNEQFFGPGTRLTVL.

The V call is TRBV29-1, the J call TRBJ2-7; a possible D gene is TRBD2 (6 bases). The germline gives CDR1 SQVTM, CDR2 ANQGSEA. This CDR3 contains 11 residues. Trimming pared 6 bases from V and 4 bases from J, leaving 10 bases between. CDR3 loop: CSVGLSYEQYF. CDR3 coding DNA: TGCAGCGTGGGACTGAGTTACGAGCAGTACTTC.

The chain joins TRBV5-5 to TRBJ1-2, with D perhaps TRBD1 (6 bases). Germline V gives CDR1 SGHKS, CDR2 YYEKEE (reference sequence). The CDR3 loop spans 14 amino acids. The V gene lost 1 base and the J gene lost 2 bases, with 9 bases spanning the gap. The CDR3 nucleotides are TGTGCCAGCAGCTTGAGGACAGAGAACTATGGCTACACCTTC. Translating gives CASSLRTENYGYTF.

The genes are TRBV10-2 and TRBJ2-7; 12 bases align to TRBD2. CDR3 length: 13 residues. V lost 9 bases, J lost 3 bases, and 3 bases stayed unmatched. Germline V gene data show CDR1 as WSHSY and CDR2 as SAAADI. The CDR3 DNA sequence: TGCGCCAGTCGGACTAGCGGGAACTACGAGCAGTACTTC. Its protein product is CASRTSGNYEQYF.

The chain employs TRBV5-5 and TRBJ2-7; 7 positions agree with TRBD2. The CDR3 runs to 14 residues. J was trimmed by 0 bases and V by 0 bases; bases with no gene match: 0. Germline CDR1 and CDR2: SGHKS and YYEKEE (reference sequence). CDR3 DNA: TGTGCCAGCAGCTTGGGCGGGGGCTCCTACGAGCAGTACTTC. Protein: CASSLGGGSYEQYF.

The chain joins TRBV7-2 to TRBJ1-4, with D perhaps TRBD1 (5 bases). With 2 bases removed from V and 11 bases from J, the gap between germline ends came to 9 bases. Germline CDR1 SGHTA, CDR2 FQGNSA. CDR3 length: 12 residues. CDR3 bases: TGTGCCAGCAGCTTATCCGGGACGAAACTGTTTTTT. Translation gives CASSLSGTKLFF.

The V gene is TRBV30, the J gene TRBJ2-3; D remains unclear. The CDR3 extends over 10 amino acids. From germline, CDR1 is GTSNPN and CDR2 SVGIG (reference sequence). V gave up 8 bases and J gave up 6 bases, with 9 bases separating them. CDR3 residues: CAQVSDTQYF. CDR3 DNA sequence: TGTGCCCAAGTTTCCGATACGCAGTATTTT.

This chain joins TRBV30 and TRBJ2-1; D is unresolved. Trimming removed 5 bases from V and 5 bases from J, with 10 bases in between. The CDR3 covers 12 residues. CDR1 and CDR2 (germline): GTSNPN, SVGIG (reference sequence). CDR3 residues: CAWSTDHNEQFF. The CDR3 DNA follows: TGTGCCTGGTCTACGGACCACAATGAGCAGTTCTTC.

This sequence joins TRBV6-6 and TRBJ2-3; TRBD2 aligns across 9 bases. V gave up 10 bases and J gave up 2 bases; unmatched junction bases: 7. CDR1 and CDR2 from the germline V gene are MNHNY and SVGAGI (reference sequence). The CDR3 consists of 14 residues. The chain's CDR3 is CAITSGFYTDTQYF. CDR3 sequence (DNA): TGTGCCATCACTAGCGGGTTTTACACAGATACGCAGTATTTT.

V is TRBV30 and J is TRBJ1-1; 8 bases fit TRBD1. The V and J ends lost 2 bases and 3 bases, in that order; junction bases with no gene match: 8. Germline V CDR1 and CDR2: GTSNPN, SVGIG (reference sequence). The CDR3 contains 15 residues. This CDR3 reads CAWSQGALRDTEAFF. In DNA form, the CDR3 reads TGTGCCTGGAGTCAGGGGGCGCTAAGGGACACTGAAGCTTTCTTT.

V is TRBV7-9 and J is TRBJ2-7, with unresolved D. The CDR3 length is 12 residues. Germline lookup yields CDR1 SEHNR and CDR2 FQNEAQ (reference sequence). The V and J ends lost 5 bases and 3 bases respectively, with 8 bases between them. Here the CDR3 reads CASSVGSYEQYF. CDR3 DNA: TGTGCCAGCAGCGTTGGAAGCTACGAGCAGTACTTC.

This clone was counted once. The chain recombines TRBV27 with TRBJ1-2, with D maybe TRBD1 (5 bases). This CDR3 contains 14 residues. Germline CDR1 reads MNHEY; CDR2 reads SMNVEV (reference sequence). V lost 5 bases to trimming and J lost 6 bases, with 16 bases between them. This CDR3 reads CASSPDRWGDGYTF. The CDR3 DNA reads TGTGCCAGCAGTCCGGACCGGTGGGGGGATGGCTACACCTTC.

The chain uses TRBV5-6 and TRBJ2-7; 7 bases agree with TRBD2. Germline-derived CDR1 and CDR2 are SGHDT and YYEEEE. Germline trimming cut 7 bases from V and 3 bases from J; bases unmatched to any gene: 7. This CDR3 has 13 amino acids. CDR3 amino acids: CASARGTNYEQYF. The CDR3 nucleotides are TGTGCCAGCGCCCGAGGGACTAACTACGAGCAGTACTTC.

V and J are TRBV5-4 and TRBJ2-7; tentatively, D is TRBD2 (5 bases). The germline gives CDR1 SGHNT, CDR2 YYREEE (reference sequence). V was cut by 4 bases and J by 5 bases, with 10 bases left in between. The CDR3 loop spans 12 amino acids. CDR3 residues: CASSPGGDEQYF. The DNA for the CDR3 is TGTGCCAGCAGCCCCGGAGGCGACGAGCAGTACTTC.